This T cell receptor (beta chain) was sequenced during a study of blood T cells in healthy people across ages. Study-level background: Through template switching, about one barcoded beta molecule was captured per two T cells, as measured in model experiments.

The germline V and J ends were trimmed by 8 bases and 7 bases, with 12 bases remaining between them. The CDR3 contains 11 residues. CDR1 and CDR2 (germline): SGHAT, FQNNGV. Overall study findings and caveats: Compared with aged donors, long-lived donors showed fewer expanded clones, suggesting selection. TCR beta diversity tracked closely with naive T cell percentage. The study lacked donor CMV status, which possibly confounded expanded clonotype changes.

Alongside a J-beta primer mix, a sample-barcoded 5' primer served in a second PCR lasting roughly 7 to 11 cycles. TCRdb called the 5' RACE reads again in MiXCR, with one record for every CDR3 protein. The table shows 650,000 to 700,000 distinct CDR3 sequences, with approximately 31% occurring only once. This clonotype was seen ten or more times. Antigen unknown. The specimen sequenced was blood. The chain joins TRBV11-2 to TRBJ2-7, with D hard to call. This TCR came from a woman of 80 years or more in good health. The CDR3, as DNA: TGTGCCAGCGGCGCCCAGGTGGAGCAGTACTTC. Translated, it gives CASGAQVEQYF. Complete variable domain (other parts from reference TRBV11-2 and TRBJ2-7): EAGVAQSPRYKIIEKRQSVAFWCNPISGHATLYWYQQILGQGPKLLIQFQNNGVVDDSQLPKDRFSAERLKGVDSTLKIQPAKLEDSAVYLCASGAQVEQYFGPGTRLTVT.